This TCR beta chain was identified in a study of T-cell reconstitution after alpha-beta-depleted transplantation in children. Findings and limits, study-wide: Surviving recipient T cells and thymic progenitors accounted for the high day-60 TCRbeta diversity observed in some patients. Roughly two months post-transplant, alpha-beta T cells reportedly originated from several hundred graft clones that had expanded. Among T cells one year after transplant, newly produced cells accounted for most counts and diversity.

V lost 11 bases and J lost 3, with 11 bases in between. From germline, CDR1 is MDHEN and CDR2 SYDVKM. This CDR3 comprises 12 residues. As it was prepared, the TCRbeta library received unique molecular identifiers. Using its own MiXCR run on the PCR reads, TCRdb lists one record per CDR3 protein. This sample yields approximately 79,000 distinct CDR3 sequences, of which around a sixth are seen a single time; about 54% belongs to the top ten. In this sample, this clonotype turned up many times. Antigen specificity is unknown. The clonotype originates from a male patient aged 2 to 9 who had a stem cell transplant for acute lymphoblastic leukemia, so the T cells may come from the graft donor. The rearrangement joins TRBV28 to TRBJ2-1, with D tentatively TRBD2 (7 bases). Here the sequenced sample was PBMCs, mostly from graft donor cells, taken 360 days after TCRalphabeta/CD19-depleted stem cell transplant. The CDR3 is CAGGASYNEQFF. The CDR3, as DNA: TGTGCCGGGGGGGCTAGCTACAATGAGCAGTTCTTC.